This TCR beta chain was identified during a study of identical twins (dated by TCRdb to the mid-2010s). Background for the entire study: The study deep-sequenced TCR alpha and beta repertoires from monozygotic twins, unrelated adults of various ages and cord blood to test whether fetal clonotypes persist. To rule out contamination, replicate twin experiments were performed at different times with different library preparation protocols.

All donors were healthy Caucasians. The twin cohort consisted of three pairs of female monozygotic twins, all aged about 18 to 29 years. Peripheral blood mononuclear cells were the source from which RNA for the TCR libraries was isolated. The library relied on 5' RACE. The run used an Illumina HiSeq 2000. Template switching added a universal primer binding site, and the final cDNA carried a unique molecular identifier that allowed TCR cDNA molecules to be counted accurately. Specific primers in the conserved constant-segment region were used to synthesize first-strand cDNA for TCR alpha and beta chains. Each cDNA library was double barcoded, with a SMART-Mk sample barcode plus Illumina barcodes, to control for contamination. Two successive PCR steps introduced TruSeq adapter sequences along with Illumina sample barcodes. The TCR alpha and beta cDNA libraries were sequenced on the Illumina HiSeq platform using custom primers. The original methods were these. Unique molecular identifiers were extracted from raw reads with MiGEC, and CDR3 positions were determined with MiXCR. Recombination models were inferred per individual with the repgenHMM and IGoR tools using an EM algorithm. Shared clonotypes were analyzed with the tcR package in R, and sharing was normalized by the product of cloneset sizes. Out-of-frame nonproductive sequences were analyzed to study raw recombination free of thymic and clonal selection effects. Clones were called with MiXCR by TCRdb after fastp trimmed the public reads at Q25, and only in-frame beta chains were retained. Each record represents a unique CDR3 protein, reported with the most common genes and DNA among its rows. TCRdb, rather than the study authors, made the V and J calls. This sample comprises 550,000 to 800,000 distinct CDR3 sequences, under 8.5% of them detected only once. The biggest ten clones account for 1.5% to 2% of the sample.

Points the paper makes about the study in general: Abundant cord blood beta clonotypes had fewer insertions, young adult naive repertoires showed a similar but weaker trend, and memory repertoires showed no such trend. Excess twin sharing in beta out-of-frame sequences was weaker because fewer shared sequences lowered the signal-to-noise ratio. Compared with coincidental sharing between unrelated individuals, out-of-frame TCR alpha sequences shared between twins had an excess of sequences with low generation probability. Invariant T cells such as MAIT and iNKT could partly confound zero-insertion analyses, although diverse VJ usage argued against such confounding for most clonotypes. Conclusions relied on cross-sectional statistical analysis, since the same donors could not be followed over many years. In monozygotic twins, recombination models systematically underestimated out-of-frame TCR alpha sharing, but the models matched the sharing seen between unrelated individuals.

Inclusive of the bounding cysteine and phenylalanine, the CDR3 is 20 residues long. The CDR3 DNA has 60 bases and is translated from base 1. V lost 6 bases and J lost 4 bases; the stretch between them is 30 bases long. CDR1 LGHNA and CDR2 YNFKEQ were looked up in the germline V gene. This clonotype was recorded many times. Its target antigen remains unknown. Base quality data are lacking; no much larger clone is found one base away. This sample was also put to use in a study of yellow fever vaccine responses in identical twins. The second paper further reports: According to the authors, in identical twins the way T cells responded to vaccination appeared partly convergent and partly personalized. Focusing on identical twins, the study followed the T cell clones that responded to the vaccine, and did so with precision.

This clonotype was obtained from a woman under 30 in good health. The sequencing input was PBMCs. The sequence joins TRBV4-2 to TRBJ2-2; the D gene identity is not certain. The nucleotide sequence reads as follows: TGTGCCAGCAGGGACCGTCGCACGAACCTGGGTCAAGGTGGCACCGGGGAGCTGTTTTTT. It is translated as CASRDRRTNLGQGGTGELFF.